One and the same sample provided the 27 T cell receptor beta chains below, sequenced in a study of cytomegalovirus exposure and HLA in healthy donors. 13 Jbeta primers and 60 Vbeta primers were used for the PCR. Data came from immunoSEQ multiplex PCR; TCRdb stores just in-frame clones and leaves some out. The data contain some 170,000 clones, just under 80% of them singletons. The source material was PBMCs. These receptors came from a woman between 50 and 59 years old in good health and CMV-seronegative.

The J gene is TRBJ2-2, the V gene TRBV7-6, with D tentatively TRBD1 (5 bases). Deletions cut 1 base from V and 6 bases from J, with 18 bases between. CDR3 length: 17 residues. CDR1 is SGHVS and CDR2 is FNYEAQ in the germline V gene. CDR3 region: CASSLVYLTGGAGELFF. The CDR3 bases are TGTGCCAGCAGCTTAGTATATTTAACAGGCGGAGCCGGGGAGCTGTTTTTT.

The chain has TRBV9 and TRBJ2-7, with D maybe TRBD2 (6 bases). The germline CDR1 and CDR2 sequences are SGDLS and YYNGEE. Trimming removed 2 bases at V and 2 bases at J, with 11 bases between. There are 14 residues in the CDR3. CDR3 bases: TGTGCCAGCAGCGTGGGGCGGGGAGCCTACGAGCAGTACTTC. It translates to CASSVGRGAYEQYF.

The chain joins TRBV7-8 to TRBJ2-5, with TRBD2 as a possible D gene (6 bases). The CDR3 extends over 17 amino acids. V gave up 5 bases and J gave up 3 bases, with 22 bases separating them. CDR1 is SGHVS, CDR2 FQNEAQ, per germline. CDR3 nucleotides: TGTGCCAGCAGCCCCCTGGGCGGCGGCGGGGCCGAAGAGACCCAGTACTTC. This translates into CASSPLGGGGAEETQYF.

This clone was seen a few times. The chain employs TRBV5-6 and TRBJ1-5; TRBD1 agrees at 11 bases. CDR3 size: 15 residues. V shed 1 base, J shed 6 bases, and the junction held 3 bases outside the gene matches. Per the germline V gene, CDR1 is SGHDT and CDR2 is YYEEEE. The CDR3 sequence: CASSLWDRGVQPQHF. CDR3 bases: TGTGCCAGCAGCTTGTGGGACAGGGGGGTTCAGCCCCAGCATTTT.

This sequence joins TRBV18 and TRBJ2-7; 7 bases are shared with TRBD1. CDR1 is KGHSH, CDR2 LQKENI, per germline. With 3 bases clipped from V and 6 bases from J, the junction kept 8 bases outside the gene matches. The CDR3 covers 14 residues. This chain's CDR3 is CASSPPGEGAEQYF. In DNA, the CDR3 is TGTGCCAGCTCACCCCCGGGTGAGGGGGCCGAGCAGTACTTC.

This clone showed up just a few times. CDR3 bases: TGTGCCAGCAGCGGGACAGTCATACGGGAGACCCAGTACTTC. This encodes CASSGTVIRETQYF. The chain has TRBV28 and TRBJ2-5, with 7 bases fitting TRBD1. The CDR3 covers 14 residues. Germline lookup yields CDR1 MDHEN and CDR2 SYDVKM. Unmatched junction bases numbered 9, after V lost 6 bases and J lost 5 bases.

This sequence joins TRBV7-9 and TRBJ2-2; 8 positions match TRBD1. This CDR3 has 16 residues. Germline CDR1 SEHNR, CDR2 FQNEAQ (reference sequence). J was trimmed by 1 base and V by 4 bases; bases with no gene match: 5. CDR3 sequence (DNA): TGTGCCAGCAGCTCAGGGGGCCTTGGGAACACCGGGGAGCTGTTTTTT. This sequence encodes CASSSGGLGNTGELFF.

The chain joins TRBV4-1 to TRBJ2-3, with D possibly matching TRBD1 (6 bases). Germline V gives CDR1 MGHRA, CDR2 YSYEKL. The CDR3 runs 19 residues. The ends were cut back, 1 base at V and 0 bases at J, with 20 bases in the middle. The CDR3 protein is CASSQVGTRFPHSTDTQYF. In nucleotides, the CDR3 is TGCGCCAGCAGCCAAGTTGGGACAAGGTTTCCCCATAGCACAGATACGCAGTATTTT.

This clone has a handful of counts. The chain uses TRBV7-2 and TRBJ2-7; 7 positions agree with TRBD2. This CDR3 contains 16 residues. J gave up 0 bases and V 7 bases, and 12 bases lay outside the gene matches. Germline V lookup: CDR1 SGHTA, CDR2 FQGNSA. DNA of the CDR3: TGTGCCAGCACCGATCCTGGGGGGGGGAGCTCCTACGAGCAGTACTTC. Its protein is CASTDPGGGSSYEQYF.

This chain links TRBV7-7 with TRBJ2-2; D may be TRBD1 (5 bases). Germline CDR1 SSHAT, CDR2 FNYEAQ (reference sequence). Deletions cut 2 bases from V and 6 bases from J, with 16 bases between. The length of the CDR3 is 16 residues. CDR3 residues: CASSLLGALSAGELFF. CDR3 in DNA: TGTGCCAGCAGCTTACTAGGGGCCTTAAGCGCCGGGGAGCTGTTTTTT.

This rearrangement joins TRBV7-9 to TRBJ1-4; D unresolved. This CDR3 has 14 amino acids. V lost 3 bases, J lost 0 bases, and 5 bases lay in between. Per germline, CDR1 SEHNR and CDR2 FQNEAQ (reference sequence). CDR3 protein: CASSFTSTNEKLFF. In DNA, the CDR3 is TGTGCCAGCAGCTTCACTTCAACTAATGAAAAACTGTTTTTT.

The V gene is TRBV7-3, the J gene TRBJ2-7, with 7 nucleotides matching TRBD2. This CDR3 spans 15 amino acids. The V gene end was trimmed by 0 bases and the J gene end by 2 bases; junction bases not matched to a gene: 4. Looked up from germline, CDR1 is SGHTA and CDR2 is FQGTGA. The CDR3 sequence is CASSLTGLGTYEQYF. The CDR3 nucleotides read TGTGCCAGCAGCTTAACAGGACTAGGGACCTACGAGCAGTACTTC.

This rearrangement joins TRBV5-1 to TRBJ2-1; 15 bases agree with TRBD2. The CDR3 is 17 residues long. Germline V gene sequence: CDR1 SGHRS, CDR2 YFSETQ. V trimming: 3 bases; J trimming: 9 bases; junction bases outside the gene matches: 10. This chain's CDR3 is CASSSSGLAGGLSEQFF. The CDR3 region has the DNA TGCGCCAGCAGCTCCTCGGGACTAGCGGGAGGTTTGAGTGAGCAGTTCTTC.

This clone has a single count. The chain links TRBV4-1 to TRBJ1-2; TRBD1 matches 7 bases. V shed 3 bases, J shed 3 bases, and the junction held 4 bases outside the gene matches. Per germline, CDR1 MGHRA and CDR2 YSYEKL. This CDR3 comprises 14 residues. The CDR3 DNA sequence: TGCGCCAGCAGCCAGTTTGGACAGGACTATGGCTACACCTTC. Amino acids: CASSQFGQDYGYTF.

V and J are TRBV28 and TRBJ1-3; D gene ambiguous. V was trimmed by 6 bases and J by 0 bases, leaving 12 bases between them. The CDR3 length is 15 residues. Looked up from germline, CDR1 is MDHEN and CDR2 is SYDVKM. The DNA of the CDR3 is TGTGCCAGCAGAACAGCTCGTTACTCTGGAAACACCATATATTTT. Its translation is CASRTARYSGNTIYF.

The V and J genes are TRBV7-9 and TRBJ2-3; 7 nucleotides line up with TRBD2. Germline values: CDR1 SEHNR, CDR2 FQNEAQ (reference sequence). Trimming at V came to 5 bases and at J to 2 bases, leaving 7 bases not matched to a gene. CDR3 length: 15 amino acids. CDR3 nucleotide sequence: TGTGCCAGCAGCAAAGCGGGGTCCCCCACAGATACGCAGTATTTT. As protein: CASSKAGSPTDTQYF.

This chain connects TRBV5-6 to TRBJ2-7; TRBD1 aligns across 8 bases. With V trimmed by 3 bases and J by 4 bases, 0 bases remained unmatched. This CDR3 has 12 amino acids. Germline V gives CDR1 SGHDT, CDR2 YYEEEE. CDR3 DNA sequence: TGTGCCAGCAGCTGGACAGGGTACGAGCAGTACTTC. This encodes CASSWTGYEQYF.

This clone turned up a few times. V is TRBV5-1 and J is TRBJ2-7; perhaps TRBD1 as D (5 bases). Trimming pared 1 base from V and 0 bases from J, leaving 14 bases between. Germline loops: CDR1 SGHRS, CDR2 YFSETQ. The CDR3 length is 16 residues. The CDR3 loop reads CASSLNIRGSSYEQYF. The CDR3 nucleotides are TGCGCCAGCAGCTTGAATATTAGGGGTTCCTCCTACGAGCAGTACTTC.

This clone was found a few times. The V call is TRBV19, the J call TRBJ2-5; TRBD1 matches at 9 bases. Germline V gene data show CDR1 as LNHDA and CDR2 as SQIVND (reference sequence). The ends lost 6 bases at V and 2 bases at J; junction bases unmatched: 1. The CDR3 contains 13 residues. The CDR3 coding sequence is TGTGCCAGTAGGACAGGGGGGCAAGAGACCCAGTACTTC. This gives the protein CASRTGGQETQYF. Combining the CDR3 with reference TRBV19 and TRBJ2-5 gives the whole variable domain DGGITQSPKYLFRKEGQNVTLSCEQNLNHDAMYWYRQDPGQGLRLIYYSQIVNDFQKGDIAEGYSVSREKKESFPLTVTSAQKNPTAFYLCASRTGGQETQYFGPGTRLLVL.

The V and J genes are TRBV14 and TRBJ2-7; TRBD1 matches 7 bases. Germline CDR1 and CDR2: SGHDN and FVKESK. The CDR3 loop spans 15 amino acids. V gave up 2 bases and J gave up 2 bases; unmatched junction bases: 6. CDR3 protein: CASSQLDRQTYEQYF. CDR3 coding DNA: TGTGCCAGCAGCCAACTGGACAGGCAGACCTACGAGCAGTACTTC.

In DNA, the CDR3 is TGTGCCAGCAGCTTAACTCGACAGGGCTACGAGCAGTACTTC. Translated, it gives CASSLTRQGYEQYF. The gene calls are TRBV7-6 and TRBJ2-5; 7 positions agree with TRBD1. The DNA end favors TRBJ2-7, so the J call may be wrong. The CDR3 covers 14 residues. Germline CDR1 and CDR2: SGHVS and FNYEAQ.

This sequence joins TRBV4-1 and TRBJ2-3; weak D call: TRBD1 (5 bases). The CDR3 contains 14 residues. Trimming pared 4 bases from V and 4 bases from J, leaving 12 bases between. Germline V gene lookup returns CDR1 MGHRA and CDR2 YSYEKL. The CDR3 DNA is TGCGCCAGCAGCCCCGGTTCAGGGCCAGATACGCAGTATTTT. Translating it yields CASSPGSGPDTQYF.

This clone was counted a single time. The CDR3 sequence: CASSLGQGVQPQHF. The CDR3 bases are TGTGCCAGCAGTTTGGGACAGGGGGTTCAGCCCCAGCATTTT. This chain joins TRBV28 and TRBJ1-5; 11 bases fit TRBD1. The CDR3 is made up of 14 amino acids. Trimming at V came to 3 bases and at J to 6 bases, leaving 1 base not matched to a gene. CDR1 and CDR2 (germline): MDHEN, SYDVKM.

V usage is TRBV23-1 and J usage is TRBJ2-5; no firm D call. Matching the DNA end better, TRBJ2-7 makes the J call doubtful. TRBV23-1 is given ORF status, its function remaining uncertain. The CDR3 totals 12 residues. This chain's CDR3 is CASRGKAYEQYF. The CDR3 DNA reads TGCGCCAGCAGGGGCAAAGCCTACGAGCAGTACTTC.

Comments on this clone: This sample also contains other DNA sequences that code for the same CDR3. The chain uses TRBV5-6 and TRBJ2-3; 8 bases are a match to TRBD1. The trim removed 0 bases at V and 6 bases at J, leaving 6 bases unmatched. The V gene's germline CDR1 is SGHDT and CDR2 YYEEEE. The CDR3 loop spans 15 amino acids. The CDR3 is CASSLGRGLRDTQYF. The CDR3 region has the DNA TGTGCCAGCAGCTTGGGCAGGGGGCTTAGGGATACGCAGTATTTT.

The rearrangement links TRBV27 to TRBJ2-1, with D uncertain. V lost 1 base and J lost 8, with 9 bases in between. This CDR3 has 13 amino acids. Germline CDR1 MNHEY, CDR2 SMNVEV (reference sequence). The CDR3 loop reads CASSLLRVDEQFF. The CDR3 bases are TGTGCCAGCAGTTTATTACGGGTTGATGAGCAGTTCTTC.

The chain employs TRBV27 and TRBJ1-2; D gene uncertain. Germline assignment: CDR1 MNHEY and CDR2 SMNVEV (reference sequence). Trimming removed 5 bases from V and 4 bases from J, with 11 bases in between. The CDR3 extends over 13 amino acids. The CDR3 nucleotides read TGTGCCAGCAGTCCTCTGGTGAGCTATGGCTACACCTTC. Residues: CASSPLVSYGYTF.